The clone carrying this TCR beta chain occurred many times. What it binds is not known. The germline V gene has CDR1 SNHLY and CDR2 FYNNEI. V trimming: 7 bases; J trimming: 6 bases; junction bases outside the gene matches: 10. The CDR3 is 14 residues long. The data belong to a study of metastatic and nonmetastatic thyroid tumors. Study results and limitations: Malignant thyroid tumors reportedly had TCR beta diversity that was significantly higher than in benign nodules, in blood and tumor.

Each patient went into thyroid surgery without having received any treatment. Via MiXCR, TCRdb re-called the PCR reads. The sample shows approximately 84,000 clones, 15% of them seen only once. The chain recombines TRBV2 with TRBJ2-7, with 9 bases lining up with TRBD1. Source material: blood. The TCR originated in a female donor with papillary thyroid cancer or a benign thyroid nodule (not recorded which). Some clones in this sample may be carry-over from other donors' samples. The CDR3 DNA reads TGTGCCAGCACCCGGGACAGGGAGGTGGGCGAGCAGTACTTC. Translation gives CASTRDREVGEQYF.